This T cell receptor beta chain was found in a study of T cells after posttransplantation cyclophosphamide. With 7 bases clipped from V and 7 bases from J, the junction kept 3 bases outside the gene matches. The CDR3 covers 12 residues. Per germline, CDR1 SQVTM and CDR2 ANQGSEA. Clones were read by immunoSEQ multiplex PCR, and TCRdb kept only the in-frame ones, dropping some. The sample lists 25,000 or so clones, roughly 82% seen once, with approximately 6.8% in the top ten. The gene calls are TRBV29-1 and TRBJ2-1; 11 bases fit TRBD2. This receptor was taken from a woman in her fifties or sixties with a blood cancer, CMV-positive, and with a related stem cell donor. The sequenced material came from PBMCs. The CDR3 region is CSGGLADNEQFF. Here the CDR3 DNA reads TGCAGCGGGGGACTAGCGGATAATGAGCAGTTCTTC.